This TCR beta chain was recorded in a study of identical twins. With regard to this clonotype: The antigen is undetermined.

Template switching, a step in the protocol, added a universal primer site, and cDNA carried unique molecular identifiers. One entry per CDR3 protein, called by TCRdb with MiXCR from the 5' RACE reads. The sample shows 500,000 or so distinct CDR3 sequences, more than 13% of them seen only once. Study findings and constraints: Out-of-frame TCR alpha sharing observed in monozygotic twins exceeded model estimates. Invariant T cells like MAIT and iNKT could partly confound the zero-insertion analyses. Fewer insertions characterized abundant cord blood beta clonotypes, whereas memory repertoires showed none.

Germline CDR1 is LGHNA and CDR2 is YSLEER. CDR3 length: 14 amino acids. The V end was cut by 0 bases, the J end by 5 bases, with 10 bases between. The same specimen was also included in a second study, on yellow fever vaccine responses in identical twins.

The sequence was collected from a woman under 30 in good health. The sequenced sample consisted of CD4+ T cells sorted from blood. The chain recombines TRBV4-3 with TRBJ1-2; D unclear. The CDR3 reads CASSQDGMSYGYTF. The CDR3 bases are TGCGCCAGCAGCCAAGATGGGATGAGTTATGGCTACACCTTC.